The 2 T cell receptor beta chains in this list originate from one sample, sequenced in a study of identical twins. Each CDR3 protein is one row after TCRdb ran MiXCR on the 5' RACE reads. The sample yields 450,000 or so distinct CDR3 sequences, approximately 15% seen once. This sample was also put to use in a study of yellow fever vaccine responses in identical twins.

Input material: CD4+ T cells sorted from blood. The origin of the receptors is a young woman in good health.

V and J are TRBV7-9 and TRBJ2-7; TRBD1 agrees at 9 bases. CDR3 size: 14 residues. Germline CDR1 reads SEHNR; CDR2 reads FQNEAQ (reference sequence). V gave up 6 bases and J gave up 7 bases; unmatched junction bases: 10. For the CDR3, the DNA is TGTGCCAGCAGGACGACAGGGGGGGCGGGAGAGCAGTACTTC. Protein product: CASRTTGGAGEQYF.

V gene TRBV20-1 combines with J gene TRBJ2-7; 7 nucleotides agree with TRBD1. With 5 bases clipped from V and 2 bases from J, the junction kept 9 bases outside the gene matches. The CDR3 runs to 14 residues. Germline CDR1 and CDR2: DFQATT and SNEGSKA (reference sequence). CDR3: CSADRTGRTYEQYF. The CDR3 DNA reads TGCAGTGCTGATAGGACAGGTCGAACCTACGAGCAGTACTTC.